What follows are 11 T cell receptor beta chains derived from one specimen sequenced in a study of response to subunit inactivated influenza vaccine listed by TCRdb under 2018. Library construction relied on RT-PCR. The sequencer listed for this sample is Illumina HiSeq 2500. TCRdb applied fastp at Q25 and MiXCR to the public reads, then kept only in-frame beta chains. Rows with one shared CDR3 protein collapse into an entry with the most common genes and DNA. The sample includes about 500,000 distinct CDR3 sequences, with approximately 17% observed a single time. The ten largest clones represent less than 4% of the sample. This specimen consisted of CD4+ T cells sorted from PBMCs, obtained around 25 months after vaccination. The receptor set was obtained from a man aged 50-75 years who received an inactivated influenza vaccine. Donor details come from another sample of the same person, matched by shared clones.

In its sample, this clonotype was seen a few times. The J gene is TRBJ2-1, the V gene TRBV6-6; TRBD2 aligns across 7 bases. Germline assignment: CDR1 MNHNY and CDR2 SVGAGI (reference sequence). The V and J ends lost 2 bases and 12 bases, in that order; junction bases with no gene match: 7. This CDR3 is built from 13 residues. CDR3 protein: CASSYGGGDPQFF. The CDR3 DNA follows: TGTGCCAGCAGTTACGGTGGGGGGGATCCGCAGTTCTTC.

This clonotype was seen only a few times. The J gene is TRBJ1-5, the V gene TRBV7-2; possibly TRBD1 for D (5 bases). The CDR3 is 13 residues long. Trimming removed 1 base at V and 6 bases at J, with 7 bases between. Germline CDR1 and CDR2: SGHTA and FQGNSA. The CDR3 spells CASSLDGGQPQHF. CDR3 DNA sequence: TGTGCCAGCAGCTTAGACGGGGGTCAGCCCCAGCATTTT. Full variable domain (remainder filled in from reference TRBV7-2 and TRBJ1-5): GAGVSQSPSNKVTEKGKDVELRCDPISGHTALYWYRQSLGQGLEFLIYFQGNSAPDKSGLPSDRFSAERTGGSVSTLTIQRTQQEDSAVYLCASSLDGGQPQHFGDGTRLSIL.

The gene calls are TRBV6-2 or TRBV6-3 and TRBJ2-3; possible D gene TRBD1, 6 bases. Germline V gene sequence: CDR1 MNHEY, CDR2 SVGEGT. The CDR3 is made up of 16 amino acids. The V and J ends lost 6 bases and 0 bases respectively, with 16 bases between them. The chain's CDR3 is CASSRSRGPSTDTQYF. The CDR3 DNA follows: TGTGCCAGCAGCCGCAGCAGGGGCCCCAGCACAGATACGCAGTATTTT.

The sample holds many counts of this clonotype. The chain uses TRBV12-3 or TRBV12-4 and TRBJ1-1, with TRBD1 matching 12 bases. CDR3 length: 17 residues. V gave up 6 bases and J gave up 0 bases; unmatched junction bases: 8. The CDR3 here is CASSDFGTGGLNTEAFF. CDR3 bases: TGTGCCAGCAGCGATTTCGGGACAGGGGGCTTGAACACTGAAGCTTTCTTT.

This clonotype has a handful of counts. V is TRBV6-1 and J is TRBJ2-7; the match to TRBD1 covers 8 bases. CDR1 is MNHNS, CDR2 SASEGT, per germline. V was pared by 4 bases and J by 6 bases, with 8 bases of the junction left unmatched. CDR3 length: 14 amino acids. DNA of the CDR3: TGTGCCAGCAGTGTTGGAGCAGGGGGCGTCGAGCAGTACTTC. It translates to CASSVGAGGVEQYF.

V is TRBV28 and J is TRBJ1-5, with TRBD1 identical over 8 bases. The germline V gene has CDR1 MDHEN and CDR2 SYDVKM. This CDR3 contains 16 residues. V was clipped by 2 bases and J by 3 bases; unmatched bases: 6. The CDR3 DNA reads TGTGCCAGCAGTTTAGGGCGGACAGGGCACAATCAGCCCCAGCATTTT. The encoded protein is CASSLGRTGHNQPQHF.

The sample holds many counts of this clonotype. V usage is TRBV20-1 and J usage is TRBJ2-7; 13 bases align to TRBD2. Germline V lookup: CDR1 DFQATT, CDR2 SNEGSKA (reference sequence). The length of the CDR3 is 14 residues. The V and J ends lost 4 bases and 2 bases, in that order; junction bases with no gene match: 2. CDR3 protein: CSATGLAGTYEQYF. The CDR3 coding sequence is TGCAGTGCTACGGGACTAGCGGGGACCTACGAGCAGTACTTC.

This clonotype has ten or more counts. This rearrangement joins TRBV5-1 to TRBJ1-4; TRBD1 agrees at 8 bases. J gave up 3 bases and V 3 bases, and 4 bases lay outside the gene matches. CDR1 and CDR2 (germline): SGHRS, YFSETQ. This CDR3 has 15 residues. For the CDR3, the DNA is TGCGCCAGCAGCTATGACAGGGGAGCTAATGAAAAACTGTTTTTT. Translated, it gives CASSYDRGANEKLFF.

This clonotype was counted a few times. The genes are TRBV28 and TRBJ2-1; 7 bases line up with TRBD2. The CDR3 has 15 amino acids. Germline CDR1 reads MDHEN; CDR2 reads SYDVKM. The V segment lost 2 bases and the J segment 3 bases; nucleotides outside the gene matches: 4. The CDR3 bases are TGTGCCAGCAGTTTACGGTCTAGCGGCTACAATGAGCAGTTCTTC. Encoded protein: CASSLRSSGYNEQFF.

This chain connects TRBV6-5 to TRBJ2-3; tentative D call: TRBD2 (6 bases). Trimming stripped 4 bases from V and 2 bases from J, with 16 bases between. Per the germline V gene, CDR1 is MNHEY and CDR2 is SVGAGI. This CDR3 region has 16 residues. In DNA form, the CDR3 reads TGTGCCAGCAGTTTCCGATTTGGGACTCTCACAGATACGCAGTATTTT. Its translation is CASSFRFGTLTDTQYF.

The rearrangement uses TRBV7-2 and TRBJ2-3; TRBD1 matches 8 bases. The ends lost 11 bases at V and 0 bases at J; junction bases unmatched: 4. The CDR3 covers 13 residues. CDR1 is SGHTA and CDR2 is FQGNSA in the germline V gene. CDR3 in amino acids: CAYGTGSTDTQYF. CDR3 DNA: TGTGCCTATGGGACAGGCAGCACAGATACGCAGTATTTT. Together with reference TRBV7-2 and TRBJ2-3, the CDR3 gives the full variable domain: GAGVSQSPSNKVTEKGKDVELRCDPISGHTALYWYRQSLGQGLEFLIYFQGNSAPDKSGLPSDRFSAERTGGSVSTLTIQRTQQEDSAVYLCAYGTGSTDTQYFGPGTRLTVL.